This record covers a single TCR beta chain. No cognate antigen has been identified for it. Base qualities were left out, and no much larger clone turns up one base away. CDR1 and CDR2 (GTSNPN, SVGIG) derive from the germline V gene (reference sequence). From the cysteine through the phenylalanine, the CDR3 covers 11 amino acids. Just the 33-base CDR3 DNA is kept, in frame starting at base 1. The trim is 2 bases for V and 11 bases for J, with a gap of 10 bases between the germline ends. The collaborating institutions used their own protocols to collect whole blood in K2EDTA tubes. Collaborator samples were shipped for TCRbeta analysis as frozen whole blood, isolated PBMCs, or DNA extracted from either sample type. The data were taken from a study of blood T cell repertoires in COVID-19 (dated by TCRdb to the early 2020s). Broadly, across the study: Samples covering the acute and convalescent phases of COVID-19 were provided by collaborators in the United States, Italy and Spain. The material from the prospective study consisted of cDNA or gDNA derived from T cells, B-cell-depleted T cells, or PBMCs. Subjects who had been exposed to COVID-19, were actively infected with it, or had recovered from it provided the deeply sampled blood TCRbeta repertoires that made up the dataset. The repertoires were made available in a free public database intended to serve as a resource for research on the immune response to SARS-CoV-2. Samples came from the ongoing ImmuneRACE study (first 160 participants) plus 1,254 subjects from 6 global collaborators. A de-identified subject ID, COVID-19 status, age in years and sex were almost always included in the sample metadata. Where available, HLA class I and class II types were taken from metadata supplied by the sample provider and were not determined by assay-based typing.

The immunoSEQ Assay, a bias-controlled multiplex PCR, was used to amplify TCRbeta CDR3 regions from genomic DNA. Processing in the source paper ran as follows. The number of nucleated cells in each sample was estimated by amplification of reference gene primers within the assay. To quantify the absolute abundance of each unique TCRbeta CDR3 rearrangement, sequence reads were collapsed and filtered. For each sample, productive Simpson clonality was calculated by taking the square root of Simpson's diversity index across productive rearrangements. The source is immuneACCESS, and TCRdb retained only in-frame sequences with V and J called. Part of the clones is not carried over; for the studies checked, unresolved V genes explain less than half of this, and the remainder is unexplained. The DNA was the basis for D and trimming; V, J and clone size are from that table. Within this sample are 130,000 to 150,000 clones, with 81% of them counted one time only. The ten largest account for roughly 8.8% of the sample.

Beyond this particular receptor, the publication reports: The amount of clinical and demographic metadata varied by source and participant and was provided uncurated.

This receptor was identified in a human donor with acute or convalescent COVID-19. The donor label of this sample is uncertain. The material sequenced was peripheral blood. This sequence uses TRBV30 and TRBJ1-5; the D gene is not confidently resolved. The bases are TGTGCCTGGAGTCAAGGGAGGGCCCAGCATTTT. Its protein reads: CAWSQGRAQHF.